These 15 T cell receptor beta chains came from one sample sequenced in a study of T cells in Graves' hyperthyroidism and ophthalmopathy. Amplified TCR beta CDR3 regions derived from RNA transcripts. First-round RT-PCR targeting the TCR CDR3 was performed with the HTBI primer set. TCRdb re-analysed the multiplex PCR reads in MiXCR, keeping a single row per CDR3 protein. This repertoire shows 450,000 to 650,000 distinct CDR3 sequences, approximately 15% found once; its top ten account for less than 9%. The sample comprised blood. These receptors originate from a woman between 18 and 29 years old with Graves' ophthalmopathy.

This clonotype was found many times. V usage is TRBV12-3 or TRBV12-4 and J usage is TRBJ2-2; D is ambiguous. There are 14 residues in the CDR3. V lost 10 bases and J 0 bases, leaving 12 bases between the germline ends. CDR3 in DNA: TGTGCCACCTCCTCCGTTCCGAACACCGGGGAGCTGTTTTTT. It yields the protein CATSSVPNTGELFF.

In this sample, this clonotype turned up many times. The gene calls are TRBV6-1 and TRBJ1-2; D might be TRBD1 (5 bases). The CDR3 totals 12 residues. V was pared by 7 bases and J by 4 bases, with 10 bases between. Per germline, CDR1 MNHNS and CDR2 SASEGT. The CDR3 nucleotides read TGTGCCAGCATGGGACTCTCCTATGGCTACACCTTC. Amino acid sequence: CASMGLSYGYTF.

In its sample, this clonotype was seen many times. The gene calls are TRBV30 and TRBJ1-1, with unresolved D. Germline CDR1 and CDR2: GTSNPN and SVGIG (reference sequence). CDR3 length equals 11 residues. V gave up 2 bases and J gave up 8 bases, with 9 bases separating them. The CDR3 is CAWSTSSEAFF. For the CDR3, the DNA is TGTGCCTGGAGTACATCCTCCGAAGCTTTCTTT.

The rearrangement links TRBV6-1 to TRBJ1-6; weak D call: TRBD1 (6 bases). The CDR3 contains 16 residues. V was shortened by 6 bases and J by 0 bases, with 12 bases between the two germline ends. The germline V gene encodes CDR1 MNHNS and CDR2 SASEGT. The CDR3 DNA reads as TGTGCCAGCAGGCTCTCGGACAGCTCCTATAATTCACCCCTCCACTTT. Residues: CASRLSDSSYNSPLHF.

This clonotype was seen repeatedly, ten times or more. The CDR3 region has the DNA TGTGCCAGCAGTGAAGCGGACAGGGGGCAATCTTTTAATAGCAATCAGCCCCAGCATTTT. Its protein product is CASSEADRGQSFNSNQPQHF. The chain joins TRBV6-1 to TRBJ1-5; TRBD1 matches 11 bases. Trimming cost V 0 bases and J 0 bases; bases outside gene matches: 10. Per the germline V gene, CDR1 is MNHNS and CDR2 is SASEGT. CDR3 length equals 20 residues.

At least ten counts were recorded for this clonotype. V usage is TRBV6-5 and J usage is TRBJ1-3, with D perhaps TRBD1 (6 bases). Between the trimmed V and J ends, which lost 2 bases and 2 bases, there was a span of 10 bases. The CDR3 length is 15 residues. The V gene's germline CDR1 is MNHEY and CDR2 SVGAGI. The CDR3 region has the DNA TGTGCCAGCAGTTACCCCGCAGGGGCTGGAAACACCATATATTTT. Protein: CASSYPAGAGNTIYF.

In this sample, this clonotype turned up many times. The chain joins TRBV5-1 to TRBJ2-1; D possibly corresponds to TRBD1 (6 bases). Trimming took 7 bases from V and 1 from J, leaving 18 bases between them. CDR3 length: 16 amino acids. Germline values: CDR1 SGHRS, CDR2 YFSETQ. CDR3 in amino acids: CASGPKQGISYNEQFF. CDR3 in DNA: TGCGCCAGCGGCCCAAAACAGGGAATATCCTACAATGAGCAGTTCTTC.

In its sample, this clonotype was seen a few times. The junction departs from the called germline gene at one end, perhaps through a read error. The chain recombines TRBV5-6 with TRBJ2-1; a possible D gene is TRBD1 (5 bases). This CDR3 region has 15 residues. In germline, CDR1 is SGHDT, CDR2 YYEEEE. The CDR3 DNA reads as TGTGCCGGCAGCTTGTGGCAGGGATCCTACAATGAGCAGTTCTTC. Encoded protein: CAGSLWQGSYNEQFF.

The chain is built from TRBV24-1 and TRBJ1-1; D call uncertain. Germline V gives CDR1 KGHDR, CDR2 SFDVKD. The CDR3 loop spans 11 amino acids. V was cut by 7 bases and J by 7 bases, with 9 bases left in between. CDR3 in DNA: TGTGCCACCAGGGGCACTGGTGAAGCTTTCTTT. Its protein is CATRGTGEAFF.

This clonotype was observed many times. This sequence joins TRBV10-3 and TRBJ2-1; no reliable D call. The V end lost 3 bases, the J end lost 10 bases, and 7 bases lay between the germline ends. The germline V gene encodes CDR1 ENHRY and CDR2 SYGVKD. The CDR3 runs 11 residues. DNA for the CDR3: TGTGCCATCAGTGACTCCAGCGAGCAGTTCTTC. Amino acids: CAISDSSEQFF.

The count of this clonotype is one. This sequence joins TRBV9 and TRBJ2-4, with D possibly matching TRBD2 (6 bases). Per germline, CDR1 SGDLS and CDR2 YYNGEE. The CDR3 loop spans 14 amino acids. The V and J ends lost 4 bases and 3 bases respectively, with 11 bases between them. CDR3 amino acids: CASSSRDFKNIQYF. The CDR3 DNA reads TGTGCCAGCAGCTCCCGGGACTTCAAAAACATTCAGTACTTC.

This clonotype was seen repeatedly, ten times or more. The rearrangement links TRBV20-1 to TRBJ1-1; 8 nucleotides agree with TRBD1. V was clipped by 0 bases and J by 4 bases; unmatched bases: 10. The CDR3 contains 16 residues. In germline, CDR1 is DFQATT, CDR2 SNEGSKA (reference sequence). CDR3 in amino acids: CSARDPQGAVGTEAFF. The CDR3 region has the DNA TGCAGTGCTAGAGATCCGCAGGGGGCCGTGGGCACTGAAGCTTTCTTT.

This clonotype was found many times. The V call is TRBV27, the J call TRBJ1-6; 7 bases are a match to TRBD1. V was clipped by 5 bases and J by 7 bases; unmatched bases: 5. This CDR3 contains 14 residues. CDR1 is MNHEY and CDR2 is SMNVEV in the germline V gene (reference sequence). CDR3 residues: CASSIQGQNSPLHF. In DNA form, the CDR3 reads TGTGCCAGCAGTATACAGGGGCAGAATTCACCCCTCCACTTT.

J is TRBJ2-6 and V is TRBV10-3; D is perhaps TRBD2 (5 bases). Germline V lookup: CDR1 ENHRY, CDR2 SYGVKD. V lost 3 bases to trimming and J lost 0 bases, with 12 bases between them. This CDR3 spans 17 amino acids. The CDR3 nucleotides read TGTGCCATCAGTGACAGCGGCCAAAGCTCTGGGGCCAACGTCCTGACTTTC. Amino acids: CAISDSGQSSGANVLTF.

The chain recombines TRBV2 with TRBJ1-4; 7 positions agree with TRBD1. CDR1 and CDR2 from the germline V gene are SNHLY and FYNNEI. There are 15 residues in the CDR3. V gave up 3 bases and J gave up 14 bases; unmatched junction bases: 15. In nucleotides, the CDR3 is TGTGCCAGCAGTGATCCGGGACAGTCTCCCTCGCATCTGTTTTTT. Protein: CASSDPGQSPSHLFF.